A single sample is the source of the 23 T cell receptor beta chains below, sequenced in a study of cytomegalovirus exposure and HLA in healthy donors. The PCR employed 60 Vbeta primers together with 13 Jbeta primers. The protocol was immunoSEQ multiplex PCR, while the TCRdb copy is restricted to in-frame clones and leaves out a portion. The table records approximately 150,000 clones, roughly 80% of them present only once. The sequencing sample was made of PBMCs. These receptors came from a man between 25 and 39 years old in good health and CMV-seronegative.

DNA for the CDR3: TGTGCCAGCAGTTACGACAGGTCAGTGGGGAATGAGCAGTTCTTC. This codes for CASSYDRSVGNEQFF. The chain uses TRBV6-5 and TRBJ2-1, with D perhaps TRBD1 (6 bases). The V end was cut by 2 bases, the J end by 7 bases, with 15 bases between. This CDR3 has 15 amino acids. The germline V gene encodes CDR1 MNHEY and CDR2 SVGAGI.

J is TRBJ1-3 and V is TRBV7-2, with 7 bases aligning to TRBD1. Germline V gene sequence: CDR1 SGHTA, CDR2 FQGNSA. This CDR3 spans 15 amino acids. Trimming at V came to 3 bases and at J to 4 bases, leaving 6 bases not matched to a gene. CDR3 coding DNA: TGTGCCAGCAGCTTCACTTCGGGACAGGGAAACACCATATATTTT. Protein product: CASSFTSGQGNTIYF.

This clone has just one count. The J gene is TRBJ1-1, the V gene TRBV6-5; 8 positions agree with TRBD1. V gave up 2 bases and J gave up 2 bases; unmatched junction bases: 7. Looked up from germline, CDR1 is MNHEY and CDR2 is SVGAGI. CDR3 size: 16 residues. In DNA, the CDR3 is TGTGCCAGCAGTTACGGATCGGACAGGGTTAACACTGAAGCTTTCTTT. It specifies CASSYGSDRVNTEAFF.

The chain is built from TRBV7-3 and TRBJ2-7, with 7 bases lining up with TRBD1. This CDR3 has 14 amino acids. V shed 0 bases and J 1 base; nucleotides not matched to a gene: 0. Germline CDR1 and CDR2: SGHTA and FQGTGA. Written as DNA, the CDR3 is TGTGCCAGCAGCTTAACGGGACAGTCCTACGAGCAGTACTTC. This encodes CASSLTGQSYEQYF. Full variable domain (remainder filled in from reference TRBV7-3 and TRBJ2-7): GAGVSQTPSNKVTEKGKYVELRCDPISGHTALYWYRQSLGQGPEFLIYFQGTGAADDSGLPNDRFFAVRPEGSVSTLKIQRTERGDSAVYLCASSLTGQSYEQYFGPGTRLTVT.

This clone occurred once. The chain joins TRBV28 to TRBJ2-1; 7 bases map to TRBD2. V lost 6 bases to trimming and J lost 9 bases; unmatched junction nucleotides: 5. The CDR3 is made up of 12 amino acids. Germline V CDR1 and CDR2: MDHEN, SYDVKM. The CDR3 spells CASRHPSGEQFF. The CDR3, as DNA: TGTGCCAGCAGACACCCTAGCGGTGAGCAGTTCTTC.

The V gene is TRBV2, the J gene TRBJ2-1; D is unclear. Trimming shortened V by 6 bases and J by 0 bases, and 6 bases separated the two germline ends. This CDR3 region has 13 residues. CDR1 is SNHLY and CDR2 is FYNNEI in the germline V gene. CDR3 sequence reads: CASSQDSYNEQFF. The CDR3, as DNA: TGTGCCAGCAGCCAGGACTCCTACAATGAGCAGTTCTTC.

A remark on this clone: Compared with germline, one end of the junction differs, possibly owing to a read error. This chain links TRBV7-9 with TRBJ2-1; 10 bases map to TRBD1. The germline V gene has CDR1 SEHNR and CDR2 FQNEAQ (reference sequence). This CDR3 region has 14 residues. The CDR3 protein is CSSSSGTGVDEQFF. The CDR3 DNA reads TGTTCCAGCAGCTCCGGGACAGGGGTCGATGAGCAGTTCTTC.

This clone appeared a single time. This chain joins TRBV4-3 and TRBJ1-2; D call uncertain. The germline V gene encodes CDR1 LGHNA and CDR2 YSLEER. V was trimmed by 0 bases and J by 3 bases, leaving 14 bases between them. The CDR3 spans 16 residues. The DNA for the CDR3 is TGCGCCAGCAGCCAAGAAAGGCATGGGCGTTACTATGGCTACACCTTC. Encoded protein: CASSQERHGRYYGYTF.

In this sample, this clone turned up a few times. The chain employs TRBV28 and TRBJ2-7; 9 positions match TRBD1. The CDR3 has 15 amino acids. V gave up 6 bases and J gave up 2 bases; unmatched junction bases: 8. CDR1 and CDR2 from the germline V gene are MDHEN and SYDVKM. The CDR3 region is CASSTRQGVPYEQYF. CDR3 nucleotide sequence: TGTGCCAGCAGCACGAGACAGGGGGTGCCCTACGAGCAGTACTTC. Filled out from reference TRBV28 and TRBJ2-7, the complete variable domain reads DVKVTQSSRYLVKRTGEKVFLECVQDMDHENMFWYRQDPGLGLRLIYFSYDVKMKEKGDIPEGYSVSREKKERFSLILESASTNQTSMYLCASSTRQGVPYEQYFGPGTRLTVT.

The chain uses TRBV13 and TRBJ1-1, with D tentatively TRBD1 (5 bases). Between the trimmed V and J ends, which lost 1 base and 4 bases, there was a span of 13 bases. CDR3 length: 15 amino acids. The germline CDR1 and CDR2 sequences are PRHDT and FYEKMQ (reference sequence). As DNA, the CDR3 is TGTGCCAGCAGCTTAGTAGCAGGGCTGACCACTGAAGCTTTCTTT. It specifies CASSLVAGLTTEAFF.

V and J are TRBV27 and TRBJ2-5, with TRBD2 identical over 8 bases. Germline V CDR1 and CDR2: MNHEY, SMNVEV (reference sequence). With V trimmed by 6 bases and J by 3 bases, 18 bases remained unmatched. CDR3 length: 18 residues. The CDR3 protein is CASSQRTSGGFAEETQYF. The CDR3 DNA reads TGTGCCAGCAGCCAACGGACGAGCGGGGGCTTCGCGGAAGAGACCCAGTACTTC.

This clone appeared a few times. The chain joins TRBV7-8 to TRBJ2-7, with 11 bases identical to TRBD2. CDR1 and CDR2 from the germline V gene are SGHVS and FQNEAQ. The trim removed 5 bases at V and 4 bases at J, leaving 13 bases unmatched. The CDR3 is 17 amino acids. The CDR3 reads CASSVPGTSGVSYEQYF. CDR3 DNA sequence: TGTGCCAGCAGCGTACCCGGGACTAGCGGTGTCTCTTACGAGCAGTACTTC.

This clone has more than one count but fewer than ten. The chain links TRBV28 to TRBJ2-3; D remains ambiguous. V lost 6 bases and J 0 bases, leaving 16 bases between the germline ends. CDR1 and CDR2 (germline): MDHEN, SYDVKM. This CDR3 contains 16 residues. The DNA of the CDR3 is TGTGCCAGCAGATCGTTAAGCCAAATAAGCACAGATACGCAGTATTTT. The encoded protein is CASRSLSQISTDTQYF.

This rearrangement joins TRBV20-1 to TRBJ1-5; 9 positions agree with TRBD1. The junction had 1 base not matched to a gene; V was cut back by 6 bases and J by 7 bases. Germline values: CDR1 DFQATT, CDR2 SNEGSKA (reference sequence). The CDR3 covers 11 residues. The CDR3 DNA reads TGCAGTGCCACAGGGGGCCAGCCCCAGCATTTT. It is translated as CSATGGQPQHF.

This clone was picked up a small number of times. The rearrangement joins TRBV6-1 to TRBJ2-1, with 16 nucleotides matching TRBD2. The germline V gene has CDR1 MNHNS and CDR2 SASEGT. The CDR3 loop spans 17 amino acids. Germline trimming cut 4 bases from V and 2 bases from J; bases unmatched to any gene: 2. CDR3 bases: TGTGCCAGCAGTGCCGGGACTAGCGGGGGGGCCTACAATGAGCAGTTCTTC. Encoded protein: CASSAGTSGGAYNEQFF.

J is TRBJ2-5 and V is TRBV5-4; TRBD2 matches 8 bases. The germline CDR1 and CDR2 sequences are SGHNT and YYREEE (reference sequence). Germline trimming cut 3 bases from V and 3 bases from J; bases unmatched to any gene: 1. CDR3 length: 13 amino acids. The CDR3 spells CASSSLAEETQYF. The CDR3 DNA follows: TGTGCCAGCAGCTCACTAGCGGAAGAGACCCAGTACTTC.

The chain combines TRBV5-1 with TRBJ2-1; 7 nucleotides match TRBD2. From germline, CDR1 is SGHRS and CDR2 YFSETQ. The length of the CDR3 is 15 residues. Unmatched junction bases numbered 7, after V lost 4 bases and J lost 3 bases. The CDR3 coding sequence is TGCGCCAGCAGCAATGCCCGGGACTACTACAATGAGCAGTTCTTC. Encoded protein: CASSNARDYYNEQFF. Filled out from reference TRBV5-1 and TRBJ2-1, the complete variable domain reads KAGVTQTPRYLIKTRGQQVTLSCSPISGHRSVSWYQQTPGQGLQFLFEYFSETQRNKGNFPGRFSGRQFSNSRSEMNVSTLELGDSALYLCASSNARDYYNEQFFGPGTRLTVL.

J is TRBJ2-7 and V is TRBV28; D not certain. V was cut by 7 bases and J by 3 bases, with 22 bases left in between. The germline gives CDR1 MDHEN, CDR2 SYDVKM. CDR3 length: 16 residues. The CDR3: CASISHPETHNYEQYF. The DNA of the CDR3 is TGTGCCAGCATTTCCCACCCCGAGACACATAACTACGAGCAGTACTTC. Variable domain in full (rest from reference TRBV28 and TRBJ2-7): DVKVTQSSRYLVKRTGEKVFLECVQDMDHENMFWYRQDPGLGLRLIYFSYDVKMKEKGDIPEGYSVSREKKERFSLILESASTNQTSMYLCASISHPETHNYEQYFGPGTRLTVT.

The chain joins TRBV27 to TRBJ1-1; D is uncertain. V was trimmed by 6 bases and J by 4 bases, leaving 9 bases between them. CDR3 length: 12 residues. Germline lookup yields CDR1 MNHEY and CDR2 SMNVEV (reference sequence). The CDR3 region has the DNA TGTGCCAGCAGCCTGGAGGGCACTGAAGCTTTCTTT. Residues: CASSLEGTEAFF.

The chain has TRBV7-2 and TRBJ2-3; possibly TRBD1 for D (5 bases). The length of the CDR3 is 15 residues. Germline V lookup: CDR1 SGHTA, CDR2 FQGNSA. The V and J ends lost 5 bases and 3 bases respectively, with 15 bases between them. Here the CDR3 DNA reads TGTGCCAGCAGCACAGGACCCCGAGCAACAGATACGCAGTATTTT. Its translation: CASSTGPRATDTQYF.

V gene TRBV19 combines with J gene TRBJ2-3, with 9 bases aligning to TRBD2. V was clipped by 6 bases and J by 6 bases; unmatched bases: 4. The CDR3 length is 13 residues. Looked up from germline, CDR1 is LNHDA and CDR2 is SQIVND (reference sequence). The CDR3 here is CASRGTSFDTQYF. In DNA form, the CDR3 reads TGTGCCAGTAGAGGGACTAGCTTCGATACGCAGTATTTT. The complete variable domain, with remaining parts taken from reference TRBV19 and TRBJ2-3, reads DGGITQSPKYLFRKEGQNVTLSCEQNLNHDAMYWYRQDPGQGLRLIYYSQIVNDFQKGDIAEGYSVSREKKESFPLTVTSAQKNPTAFYLCASRGTSFDTQYFGPGTRLTVL.

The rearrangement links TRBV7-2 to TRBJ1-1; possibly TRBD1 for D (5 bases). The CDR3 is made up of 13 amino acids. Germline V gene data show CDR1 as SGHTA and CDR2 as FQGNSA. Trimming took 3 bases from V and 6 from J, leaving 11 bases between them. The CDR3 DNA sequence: TGTGCCAGCAGCTTCCCAGGGAAGGCTGAAGCTTTCTTT. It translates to CASSFPGKAEAFF.

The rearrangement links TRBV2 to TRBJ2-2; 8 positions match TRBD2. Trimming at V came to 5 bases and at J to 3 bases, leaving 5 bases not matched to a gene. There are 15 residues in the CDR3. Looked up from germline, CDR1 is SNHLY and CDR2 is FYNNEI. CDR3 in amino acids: CASSRGSGDTGELFF. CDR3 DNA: TGTGCCAGCAGTCGGGGTAGCGGGGACACCGGGGAGCTGTTTTTT.